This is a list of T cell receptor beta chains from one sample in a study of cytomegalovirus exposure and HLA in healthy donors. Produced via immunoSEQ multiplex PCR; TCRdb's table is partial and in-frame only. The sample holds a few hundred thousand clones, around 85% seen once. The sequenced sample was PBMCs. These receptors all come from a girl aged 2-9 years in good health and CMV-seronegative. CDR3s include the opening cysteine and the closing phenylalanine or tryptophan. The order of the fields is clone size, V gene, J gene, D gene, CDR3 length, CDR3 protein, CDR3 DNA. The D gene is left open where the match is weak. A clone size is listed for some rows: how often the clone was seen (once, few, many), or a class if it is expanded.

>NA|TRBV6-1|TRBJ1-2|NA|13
CAVRDSGDYGYTF
TGTGCCGTACGGGACTCCGGCGACTATGGCTACACCTTC
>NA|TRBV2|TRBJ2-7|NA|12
CTSSVDSYEQYF
TGTACCAGCAGCGTGGACTCCTACGAGCAGTACTTC
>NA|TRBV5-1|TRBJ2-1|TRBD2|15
CASSSAGGIVHEQFF
TGCGCCAGCAGCTCAGCGGGGGGGATAGTACATGAGCAGTTCTTC
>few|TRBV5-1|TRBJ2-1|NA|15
CASSLDPGVVGEQFF
TGCGCCAGCAGCTTGGATCCGGGAGTGGTGGGTGAGCAGTTCTTC
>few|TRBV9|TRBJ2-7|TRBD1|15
CASSVGATGSYEQYF
TGTGCCAGCAGCGTAGGTGCGACAGGGTCCTACGAGCAGTACTTC
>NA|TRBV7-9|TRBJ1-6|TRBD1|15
CASSHTGQGNSPPHF
TGTGCCAGCAGTCACACCGGACAGGGGAATTCACCCCCCCACTTT
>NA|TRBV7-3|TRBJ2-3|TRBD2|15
CASSFSGGAIDTQYF
TGTGCCAGCAGCTTTAGCGGGGGGGCCATAGATACGCAGTATTTT
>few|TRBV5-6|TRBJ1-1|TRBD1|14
CASSLSQGDTEAFF
TGTGCCAGCAGCTTATCACAGGGGGACACTGAAGCTTTCTTT
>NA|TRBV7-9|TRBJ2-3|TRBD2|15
CASSLEAGGSNTQYF
TGTGCCAGCAGCTTAGAAGCGGGAGGGTCGAATACGCAGTATTTT
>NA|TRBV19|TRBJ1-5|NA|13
CASSPQGDQPQHF
TGTGCCAGTTCCCCCCAGGGCGATCAGCCCCAGCATTTT
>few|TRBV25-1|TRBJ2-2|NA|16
CASSEEDGTNTGELFF
TGTGCCAGCAGTGAGGAGGACGGCACGAACACCGGGGAGCTGTTTTTT
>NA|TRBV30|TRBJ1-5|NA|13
CAWSVEEYQPQHF
TGTGCCTGGAGTGTAGAAGAGTATCAGCCCCAGCATTTT
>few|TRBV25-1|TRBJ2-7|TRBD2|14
CASSTQTGGDEQYF
TGTGCCAGCAGTACTCAGACGGGGGGGGACGAGCAGTACTTC
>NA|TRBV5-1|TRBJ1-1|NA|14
CASSLDASVTEAFF
TGCGCCAGCAGCTTGGATGCCAGCGTGACTGAAGCTTTCTTT
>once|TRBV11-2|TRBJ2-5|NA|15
CASSLDHPGRETQYF
TGTGCCAGCAGCTTAGATCACCCAGGTCGAGAGACCCAGTACTTC
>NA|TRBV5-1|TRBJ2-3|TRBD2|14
CASSFTSGTDTQYF
TGCGCCAGCAGCTTCACTAGCGGTACAGATACGCAGTATTTT
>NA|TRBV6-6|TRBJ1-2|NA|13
CASSYRSGGGYTF
TGTGCCAGCAGTTATCGCTCGGGAGGTGGCTACACCTTC
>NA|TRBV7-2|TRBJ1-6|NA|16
CASSSRRSSYNSPLHF
TGTGCCAGCAGCTCGCGCCGGAGCTCCTATAATTCACCCCTCCACTTT
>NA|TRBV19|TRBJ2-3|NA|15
CASSYRDTRTDTQYF
TGTGCCAGTAGTTACCGGGACACCCGCACAGATACGCAGTATTTT
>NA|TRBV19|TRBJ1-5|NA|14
CASRVRQANQPQHF
TGTGCCAGTAGGGTTAGGCAGGCCAATCAGCCCCAGCATTTT
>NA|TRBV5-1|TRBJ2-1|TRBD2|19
CASSLPGGSSGMDIDEQFF
TGCGCCAGCAGCTTGCCTGGGGGCAGTAGCGGGATGGATATTGATGAGCAGTTCTTC
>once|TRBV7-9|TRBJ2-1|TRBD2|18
CASSLTPGLAFSYNEQFF
TGTGCCAGCAGCCTGACCCCGGGACTAGCCTTCTCCTACAATGAGCAGTTCTTC
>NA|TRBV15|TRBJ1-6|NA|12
CATKTGNSPLHF
TGTGCCACAAAAACGGGAAATTCACCCCTCCACTTT
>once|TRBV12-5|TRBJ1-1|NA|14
CASGPPRRATEAFF
TGTGCTAGTGGTCCCCCCCGCAGGGCGACTGAAGCTTTCTTT
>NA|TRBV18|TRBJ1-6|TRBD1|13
CASSPDRDRPLHF
TGTGCCAGCTCACCCGACAGGGATCGGCCCCTCCACTTT
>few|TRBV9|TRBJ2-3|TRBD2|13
CASSVRRSGAQYF
TGTGCCAGCAGCGTAAGACGAAGCGGGGCGCAGTATTTT
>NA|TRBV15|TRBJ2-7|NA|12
CATSRAGEEQYF
TGTGCCACCAGCAGAGCAGGTGAGGAGCAGTACTTC
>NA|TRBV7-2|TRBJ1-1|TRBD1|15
CASSLVGQGYTEAFF
TGTGCCAGCAGCCTTGTTGGACAGGGCTACACTGAAGCTTTCTTT
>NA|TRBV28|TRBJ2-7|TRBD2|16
CASTARWASGYYEQYF
TGTGCCAGCACCGCACGTTGGGCTAGCGGATACTACGAGCAGTACTTC
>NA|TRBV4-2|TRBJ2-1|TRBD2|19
CASSRRRGTSGRAFNEQFF
TGTGCCAGCAGCCGGAGACGCGGGACTAGCGGGAGGGCGTTCAATGAGCAGTTCTTC
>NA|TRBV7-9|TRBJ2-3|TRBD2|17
CASSHLPAGGGTDTQYF
TGTGCCAGCAGCCACCTACCAGCGGGAGGGGGGACAGATACGCAGTATTTT
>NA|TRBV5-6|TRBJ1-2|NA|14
CASSLSTFVYGYTF
TGTGCCAGCAGCTTGTCGACATTTGTCTATGGCTACACCTTC
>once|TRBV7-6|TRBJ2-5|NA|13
CASSPPGGPGQYF
TGTGCCAGCAGCCCCCCCGGAGGTCCCGGGCAGTACTTC
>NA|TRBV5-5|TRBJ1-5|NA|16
CASSPASSRVDQPQHF
TGTGCCAGCAGCCCCGCCTCCAGCAGGGTGGATCAGCCCCAGCATTTT
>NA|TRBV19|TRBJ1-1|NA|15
CASSIGGRENTEAFF
TGTGCCAGTAGTATAGGTGGCAGGGAGAACACTGAAGCTTTCTTT
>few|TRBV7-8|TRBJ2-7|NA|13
CASSPGSLGEQYF
TGTGCCAGCAGCCCAGGCTCACTAGGCGAGCAGTACTTC
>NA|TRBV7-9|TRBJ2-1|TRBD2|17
CASSLRLAGGRYNEQFF
TGTGCCAGCAGCCTCAGACTAGCGGGAGGACGGTACAATGAGCAGTTCTTC
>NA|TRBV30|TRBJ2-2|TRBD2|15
CAWALGLANTGELFF
TGTGCCTGGGCTCTGGGACTAGCAAACACCGGGGAGCTGTTTTTT
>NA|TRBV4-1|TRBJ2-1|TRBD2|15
CASRLAGAFENEQFF
TGCGCCAGCAGACTAGCGGGAGCATTTGAGAATGAGCAGTTCTTC
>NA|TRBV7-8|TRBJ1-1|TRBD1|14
CASTLGTGNTEAFF
TGTGCCAGCACCTTGGGGACAGGGAACACTGAAGCTTTCTTT
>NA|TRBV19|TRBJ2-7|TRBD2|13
CASTPGGGYEQYF
TGTGCCAGTACCCCGGGGGGGGGCTACGAGCAGTACTTC
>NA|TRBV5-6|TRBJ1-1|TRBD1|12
CASSRTGVVAFF
TGTGCCAGCAGCCGCACAGGGGTCGTGGCTTTCTTT
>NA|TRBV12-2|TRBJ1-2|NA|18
CALQTPGTSKSFYFGYTF
TGTGCCCTACAGACCCCCGGGACATCTAAATCGTTTTACTTTGGCTACACCTTC
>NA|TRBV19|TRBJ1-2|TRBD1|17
CASRQMDRDRTSYGYTF
TGTGCCAGTAGACAAATGGACAGGGATAGGACCTCCTATGGCTACACCTTC
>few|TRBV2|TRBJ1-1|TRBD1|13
CASSVTGATEAFF
TGTGCCAGCAGTGTTACAGGGGCTACTGAAGCTTTCTTT
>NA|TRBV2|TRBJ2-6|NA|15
CASSEDNPGANVLTF
TGTGCCAGCAGTGAAGACAACCCTGGGGCCAACGTCCTGACTTTC
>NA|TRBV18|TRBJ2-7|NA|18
CASSPPVILRDFPYEQYF
TGTGCCAGCTCACCACCGGTAATCCTAAGGGACTTCCCTTACGAGCAGTACTTC
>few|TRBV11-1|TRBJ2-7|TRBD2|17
CASSFLQREGFFYEQYF
TGTGCCAGCAGCTTCTTGCAGCGGGAGGGCTTCTTCTACGAGCAGTACTTC
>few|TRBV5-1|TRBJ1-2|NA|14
CASSYVSRGGGYTF
TGCGCCAGCAGCTACGTCTCCCGGGGGGGTGGCTACACCTTC
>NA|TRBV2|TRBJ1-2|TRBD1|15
CASSARQGNMNGYTF
TGTGCCAGCAGTGCACGACAGGGTAATATGAATGGCTACACCTTC